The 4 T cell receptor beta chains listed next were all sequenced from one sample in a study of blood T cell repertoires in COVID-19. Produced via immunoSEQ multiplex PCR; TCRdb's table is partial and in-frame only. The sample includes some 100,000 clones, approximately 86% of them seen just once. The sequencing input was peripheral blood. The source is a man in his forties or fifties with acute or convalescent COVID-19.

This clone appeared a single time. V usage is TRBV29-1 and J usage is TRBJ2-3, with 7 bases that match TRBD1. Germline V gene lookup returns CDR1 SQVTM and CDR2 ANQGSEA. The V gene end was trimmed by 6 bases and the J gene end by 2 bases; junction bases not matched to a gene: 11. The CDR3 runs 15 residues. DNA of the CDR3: TGCAGCGTGCGGTCGACAGGGAGCCCCACAGATACGCAGTATTTT. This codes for CSVRSTGSPTDTQYF.

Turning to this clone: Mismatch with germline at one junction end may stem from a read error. CDR3 sequence reads: CAISESGLLPDF. In DNA, the CDR3 is TGTGCCATCAGTGAGTCGGGACTCCTACCAGACTTC. The gene calls are TRBV10-3 and TRBJ2-7, with D perhaps TRBD2 (6 bases). This CDR3 is 12 amino acids long. CDR1 and CDR2 (germline): ENHRY, SYGVKD.

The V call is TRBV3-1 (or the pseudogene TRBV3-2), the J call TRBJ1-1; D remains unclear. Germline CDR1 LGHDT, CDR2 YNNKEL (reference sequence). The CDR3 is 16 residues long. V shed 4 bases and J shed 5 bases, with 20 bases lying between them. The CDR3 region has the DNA TGTGCCAGCAGCCCGACACGGGAAGGTATCGGGACTGAAGCTTTCTTT. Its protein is CASSPTREGIGTEAFF.

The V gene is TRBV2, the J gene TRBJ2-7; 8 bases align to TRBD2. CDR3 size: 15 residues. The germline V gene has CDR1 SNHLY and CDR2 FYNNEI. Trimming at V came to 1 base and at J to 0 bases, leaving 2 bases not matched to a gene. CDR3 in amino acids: CASSEGAGASYEQYF. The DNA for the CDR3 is TGTGCCAGCAGTGAAGGAGCGGGGGCCTCCTACGAGCAGTACTTC. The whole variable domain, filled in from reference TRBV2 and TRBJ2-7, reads EPEVTQTPSHQVTQMGQEVILRCVPISNHLYFYWYRQILGQKVEFLVSFYNNEISEKSEIFDDQFSVERPDGSNFTLKIRSTKLEDSAMYFCASSEGAGASYEQYFGPGTRLTVT.